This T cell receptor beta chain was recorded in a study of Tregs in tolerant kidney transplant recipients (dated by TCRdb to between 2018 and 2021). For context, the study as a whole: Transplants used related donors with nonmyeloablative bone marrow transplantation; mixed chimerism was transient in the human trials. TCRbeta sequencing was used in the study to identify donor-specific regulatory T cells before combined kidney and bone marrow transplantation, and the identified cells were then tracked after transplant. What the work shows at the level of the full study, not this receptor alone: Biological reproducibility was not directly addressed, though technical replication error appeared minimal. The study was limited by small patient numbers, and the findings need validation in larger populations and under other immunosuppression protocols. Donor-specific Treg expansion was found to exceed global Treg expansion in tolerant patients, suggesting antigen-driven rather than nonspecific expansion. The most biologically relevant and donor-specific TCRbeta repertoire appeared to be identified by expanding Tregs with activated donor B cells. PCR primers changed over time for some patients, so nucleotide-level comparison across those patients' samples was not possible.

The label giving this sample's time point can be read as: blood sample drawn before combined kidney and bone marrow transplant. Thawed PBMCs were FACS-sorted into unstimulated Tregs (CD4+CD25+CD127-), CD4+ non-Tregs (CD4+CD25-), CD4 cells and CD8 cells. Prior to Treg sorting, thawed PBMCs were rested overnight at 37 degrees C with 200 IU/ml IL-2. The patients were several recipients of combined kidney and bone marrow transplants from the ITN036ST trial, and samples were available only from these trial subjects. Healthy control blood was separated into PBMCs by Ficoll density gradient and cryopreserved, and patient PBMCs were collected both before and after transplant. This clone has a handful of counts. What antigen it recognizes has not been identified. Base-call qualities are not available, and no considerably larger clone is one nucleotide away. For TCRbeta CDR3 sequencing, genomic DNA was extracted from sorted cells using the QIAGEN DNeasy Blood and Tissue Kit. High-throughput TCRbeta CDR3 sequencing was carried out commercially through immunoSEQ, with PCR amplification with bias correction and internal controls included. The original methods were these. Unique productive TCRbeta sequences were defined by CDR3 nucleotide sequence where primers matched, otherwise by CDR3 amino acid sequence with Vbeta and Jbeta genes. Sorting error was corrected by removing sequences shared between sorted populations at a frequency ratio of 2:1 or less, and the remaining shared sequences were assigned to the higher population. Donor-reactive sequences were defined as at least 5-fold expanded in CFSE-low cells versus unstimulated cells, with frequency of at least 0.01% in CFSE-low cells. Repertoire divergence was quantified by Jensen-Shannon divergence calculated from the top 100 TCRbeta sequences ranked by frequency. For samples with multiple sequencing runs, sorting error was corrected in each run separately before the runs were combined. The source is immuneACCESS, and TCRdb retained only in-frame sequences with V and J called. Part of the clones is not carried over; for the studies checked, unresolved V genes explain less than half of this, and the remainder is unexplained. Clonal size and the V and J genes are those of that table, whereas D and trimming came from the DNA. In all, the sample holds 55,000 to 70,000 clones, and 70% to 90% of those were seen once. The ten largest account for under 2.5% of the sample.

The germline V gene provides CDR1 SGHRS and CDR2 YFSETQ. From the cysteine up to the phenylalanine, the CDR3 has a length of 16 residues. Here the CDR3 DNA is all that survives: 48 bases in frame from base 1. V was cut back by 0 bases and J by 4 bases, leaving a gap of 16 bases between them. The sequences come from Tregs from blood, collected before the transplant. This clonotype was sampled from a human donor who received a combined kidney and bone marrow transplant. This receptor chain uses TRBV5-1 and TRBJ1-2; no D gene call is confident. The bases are TGCGCCAGCAGCTTGGAGGTGTCGGGGAAGGGCTATGGCTACACCTTC. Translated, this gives CASSLEVSGKGYGYTF.